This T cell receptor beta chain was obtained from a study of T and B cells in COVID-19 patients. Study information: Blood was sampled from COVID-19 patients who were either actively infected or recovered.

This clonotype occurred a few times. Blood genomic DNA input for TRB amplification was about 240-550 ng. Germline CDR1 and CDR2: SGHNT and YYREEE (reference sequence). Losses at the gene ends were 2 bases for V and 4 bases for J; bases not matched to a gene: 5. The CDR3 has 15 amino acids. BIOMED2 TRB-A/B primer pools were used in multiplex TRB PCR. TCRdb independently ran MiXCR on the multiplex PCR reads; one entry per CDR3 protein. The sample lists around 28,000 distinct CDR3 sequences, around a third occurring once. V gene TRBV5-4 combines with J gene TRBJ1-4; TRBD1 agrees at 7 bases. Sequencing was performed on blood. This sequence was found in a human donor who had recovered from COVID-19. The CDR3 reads CASSFKTGSNEKLFF. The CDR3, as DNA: TGTGCCAGCAGCTTTAAGACAGGGAGTAATGAAAAACTGTTTTTT.